These 13 T cell receptor beta chains came from one sample sequenced in a study of somatic mutations in cytotoxic T cells in rheumatoid arthritis. The data were produced by immunoSEQ multiplex PCR, yet TCRdb's version contains in-frame clones alone and is incomplete. Of 15,000 to 20,000 clones listed, around 82% were seen once; the top ten hold over 15%. Sequencing input: CD8+ T cells sorted from blood. The receptors were gathered from a woman aged 45-65 years with rheumatoid arthritis.

This sequence joins TRBV30 and TRBJ2-7, with D perhaps TRBD1 or TRBD2 (7 bases each). There are 18 residues in the CDR3. Trimming took off 2 bases at V and 2 bases at J, with 25 bases between the two ends. Germline assignment: CDR1 GTSNPN and CDR2 SVGIG (reference sequence). CDR3 protein: CAWSYGEGAIEITYEQYF. The CDR3 nucleotides read TGTGCCTGGAGTTATGGGGAGGGGGCGATTGAAATAACCTACGAGCAGTACTTC.

This clone was detected only a few times. The genes are TRBV9 and TRBJ2-1; D is possibly TRBD1 (5 bases). V gave up 4 bases and J gave up 9 bases, with 14 bases separating them. This CDR3 spans 13 amino acids. CDR1 and CDR2 from the germline V gene are SGDLS and YYNGEE. CDR3 sequence: CASSSQGKGEQFF. CDR3 sequence (DNA): TGTGCCAGCAGCTCCCAGGGTAAGGGTGAGCAGTTCTTC. The full variable domain, completed using reference TRBV9 and TRBJ2-1, is DSGVTQTPKHLITATGQRVTLRCSPRSGDLSVYWYQQSLDQGLQFLIQYYNGEERAKGNILERFSAQQFPDLHSELNLSSLELGDSALYFCASSSQGKGEQFFGPGTRLTVL.

The chain employs TRBV10-3 and TRBJ2-7, with 7 nucleotides matching TRBD2. This CDR3 has 17 residues. CDR1 is ENHRY and CDR2 is SYGVKD in the germline V gene. Trimming at V came to 3 bases and at J to 2 bases, leaving 13 bases not matched to a gene. CDR3 nucleotides: TGTGCCATCAGTGACTCCCCGGTAGCGGGCTCCGCCTACGAGCAGTACTTC. This codes for CAISDSPVAGSAYEQYF.

This clone was seen a few times. The V call is TRBV9, the J call TRBJ2-7, with 9 positions matching TRBD1. This CDR3 region has 13 residues. V lost 2 bases and J lost 6; bases outside the gene matches: 3. Per germline, CDR1 SGDLS and CDR2 YYNGEE. CDR3 coding DNA: TGTGCCAGCAGCGTGGGACAGGGTGGCGAGCAGTACTTC. Its protein product is CASSVGQGGEQYF.

This clone was seen a few times. The gene calls are TRBV5-1 and TRBJ2-2; maybe TRBD1 (6 bases). Germline V gene data show CDR1 as SGHRS and CDR2 as YFSETQ. The V gene lost 2 bases and the J gene lost 1 base, with 6 bases spanning the gap. This CDR3 spans 14 amino acids. Here the CDR3 reads CASSLQGNTGELFF. The CDR3 region has the DNA TGCGCCAGCAGCTTACAGGGGAACACCGGGGAGCTGTTTTTT. Variable domain in full (rest from reference TRBV5-1 and TRBJ2-2): KAGVTQTPRYLIKTRGQQVTLSCSPISGHRSVSWYQQTPGQGLQFLFEYFSETQRNKGNFPGRFSGRQFSNSRSEMNVSTLELGDSALYLCASSLQGNTGELFFGEGSRLTVL.

The chain employs TRBV7-9 and TRBJ2-1, with a weak D call TRBD1 (5 bases). The CDR3 sequence is 17 residues long. The germline V and J ends were trimmed by 3 bases and 7 bases, with 22 bases remaining between them. Per the germline V gene, CDR1 is SEHNR and CDR2 is FQNEAQ (reference sequence). CDR3 sequence: CASSLGPGFDRLNEQFF. CDR3 DNA: TGTGCCAGCAGCTTGGGGCCCGGTTTCGATCGACTTAATGAGCAGTTCTTC.

The V and J genes are TRBV4-3 and TRBJ2-1; tentatively, D is TRBD1 or TRBD2 (5 bases each). Germline V gene lookup returns CDR1 LGHNA and CDR2 YSLEER. Trimming took off 3 bases at V and 5 bases at J, with 14 bases between the two ends. This CDR3 comprises 15 residues. The CDR3 spells CASSHLGDLNNEQFF. The CDR3, as DNA: TGCGCCAGCAGCCACCTTGGGGACCTGAACAATGAGCAGTTCTTC.

The chain has TRBV4-1 and TRBJ1-3; 9 nucleotides align to TRBD1. Germline loops: CDR1 MGHRA, CDR2 YSYEKL. V lost 3 bases to trimming and J lost 2 bases; unmatched junction nucleotides: 14. The CDR3 runs to 19 residues. The CDR3 reads CASSHPGQGMRNAGNTIYF. The DNA of the CDR3 is TGCGCCAGCAGCCATCCGGGACAGGGTATGCGGAACGCTGGAAACACCATATATTTT.

The chain joins TRBV9 to TRBJ2-2; 9 bases are a match to TRBD1. Germline lookup yields CDR1 SGDLS and CDR2 YYNGEE. V trimming: 3 bases; J trimming: 6 bases; junction bases outside the gene matches: 0. The CDR3 is 13 residues long. CDR3: CASSGQGAGELFF. In nucleotides, the CDR3 is TGTGCCAGCAGCGGACAGGGGGCCGGGGAGCTGTTTTTT.

The chain employs TRBV10-1 and TRBJ2-7; D might be TRBD1 (6 bases). The CDR3 is 14 residues long. Trimming stripped 0 bases from V and 0 bases from J, with 6 bases between. Germline loops: CDR1 WNHNN, CDR2 SYGVQD (reference sequence). The CDR3 DNA is TGCGCCAGCAGTGAGTCAGGGGGCTCCTACGAGCAGTACTTC. Amino acids: CASSESGGSYEQYF.

This clone was picked up one time. The gene calls are TRBV29-1 and TRBJ2-2, with TRBD2 identical over 10 bases. Germline V CDR1 and CDR2: SQVTM, ANQGSEA. The CDR3 has 14 residues. The ends lost 7 bases at V and 0 bases at J; junction bases unmatched: 2. CDR3 bases: TGCAGCGCGGGACTAGCGCCGAACACCGGGGAGCTGTTTTTT. It translates to CSAGLAPNTGELFF.

The chain links TRBV4-3 to TRBJ2-5, with a weak D call TRBD2 (6 bases). The CDR3 totals 16 residues. Germline CDR1 LGHNA, CDR2 YSLEER. V was pared by 4 bases and J by 0 bases, with 15 bases between. CDR3 sequence reads: CASSPRDSLNQETQYF. Here the CDR3 DNA reads TGCGCCAGCAGCCCCCGGGACTCACTGAACCAAGAGACCCAGTACTTC.

The genes are TRBV18 and TRBJ1-2; TRBD1 is a possible D gene (6 bases). Per germline, CDR1 KGHSH and CDR2 LQKENI. CDR3 length: 13 amino acids. Trimming pared 0 bases from V and 7 bases from J, leaving 9 bases between. The CDR3 here is CASSPPTGAGYTF. The CDR3 region has the DNA TGTGCCAGCTCACCACCGACAGGCGCTGGCTACACCTTC.